This T cell receptor beta chain was documented in a study of blood T cell repertoires in COVID-19. As for the study in general: The study drew acute and convalescent COVID-19 samples from the United States, Italy and Spain.

This CDR3 has 16 residues. Germline lookup yields CDR1 LNHDA and CDR2 SQIVND (reference sequence). The V segment lost 0 bases and the J segment 0 bases; nucleotides outside the gene matches: 4. Participants, roughly 18 to 90 years old, spanned more than 20 US areas. Assignments of participants to cohorts depended upon their own reported clinical history. Original processing methods: How many nucleated cells were present was estimated from reference gene primer amplification. The repertoire was sequenced with immunoSEQ multiplex PCR; TCRdb's copy has only in-frame clones and lacks some. V and J calls and clone size follow that table, whereas D and trimming were derived from the DNA. The data show some 240,000 clones, with about 86% seen just once and 3.5% to 5% held by the top ten.

This receptor was identified in a man between 25 and 39 years old with acute COVID-19. This chain connects TRBV19 to TRBJ1-1; 7 positions agree with TRBD1. The sample was PBMCs or T cells enriched from blood (not recorded which). The CDR3 reads CASSIDLTGMNTEAFF. CDR3 bases: TGTGCCAGTAGTATAGATTTGACAGGGATGAACACTGAAGCTTTCTTT.